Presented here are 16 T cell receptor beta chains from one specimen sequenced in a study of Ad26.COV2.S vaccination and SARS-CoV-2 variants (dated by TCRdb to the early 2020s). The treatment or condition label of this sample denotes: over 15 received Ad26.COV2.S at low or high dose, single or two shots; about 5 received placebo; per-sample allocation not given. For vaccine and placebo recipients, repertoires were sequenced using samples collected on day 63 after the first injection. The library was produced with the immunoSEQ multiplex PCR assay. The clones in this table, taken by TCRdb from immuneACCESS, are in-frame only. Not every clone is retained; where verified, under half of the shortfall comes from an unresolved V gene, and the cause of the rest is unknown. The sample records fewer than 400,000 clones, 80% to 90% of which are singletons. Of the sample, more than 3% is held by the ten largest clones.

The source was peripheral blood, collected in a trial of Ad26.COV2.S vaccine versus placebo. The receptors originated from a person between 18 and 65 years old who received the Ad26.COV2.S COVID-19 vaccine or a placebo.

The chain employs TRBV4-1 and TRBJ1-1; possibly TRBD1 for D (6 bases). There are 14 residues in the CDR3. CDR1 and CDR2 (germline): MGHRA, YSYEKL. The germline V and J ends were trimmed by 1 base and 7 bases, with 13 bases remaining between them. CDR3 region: CASSQVLGAREAFF. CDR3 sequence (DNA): TGCGCCAGCAGCCAAGTTCTGGGGGCCCGTGAAGCTTTCTTT.

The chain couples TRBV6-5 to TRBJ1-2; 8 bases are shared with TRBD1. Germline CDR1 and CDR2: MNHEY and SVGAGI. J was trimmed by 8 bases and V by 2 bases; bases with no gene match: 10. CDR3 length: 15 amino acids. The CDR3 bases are TGTGCCAGCAGTTACCGGACAGGGTTTCAAAAAGGCTACACCTTC. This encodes CASSYRTGFQKGYTF.

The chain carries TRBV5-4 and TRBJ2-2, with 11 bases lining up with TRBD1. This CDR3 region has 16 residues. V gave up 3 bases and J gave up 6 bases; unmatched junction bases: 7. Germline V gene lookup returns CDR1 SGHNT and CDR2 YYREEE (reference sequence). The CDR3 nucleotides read TGTGCCAGCAGCTCGGGGGACAGGGGGATAGCCGGGGAGCTGTTTTTT. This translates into CASSSGDRGIAGELFF.

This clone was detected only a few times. The CDR3 loop reads CASSSNLLRIGYTF. CDR3 DNA: TGTGCCAGCAGCTCGAACCTCTTGCGGATAGGCTACACCTTC. The chain employs TRBV5-4 and TRBJ1-2; no definite D call. Per the germline V gene, CDR1 is SGHNT and CDR2 is YYREEE (reference sequence). Trimming removed 3 bases at V and 8 bases at J, with 17 bases between. The CDR3 runs to 14 residues.

The CDR3 bases are TGTGCCAGCAGCTTCGAGGATGAAGCTGAGCAGTTCTTC. Translation gives CASSFEDEAEQFF. The rearrangement joins TRBV7-6 to TRBJ2-1; D is unresolved. This CDR3 is built from 13 residues. The germline V and J ends were trimmed by 3 bases and 9 bases, with 12 bases remaining between them. Per germline, CDR1 SGHVS and CDR2 FNYEAQ.

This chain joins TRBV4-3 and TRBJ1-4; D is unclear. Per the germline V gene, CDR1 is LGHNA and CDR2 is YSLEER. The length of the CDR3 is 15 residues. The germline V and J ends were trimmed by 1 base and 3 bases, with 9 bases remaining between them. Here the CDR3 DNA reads TGCGCCAGCAGCCAAGCAGCGAAGCCTAATGAAAAACTGTTTTTT. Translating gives CASSQAAKPNEKLFF.

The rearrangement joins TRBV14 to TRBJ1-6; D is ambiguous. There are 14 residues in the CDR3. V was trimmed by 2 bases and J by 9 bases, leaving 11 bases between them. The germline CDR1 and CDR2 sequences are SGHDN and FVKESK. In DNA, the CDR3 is TGTGCCAGCAGCCAATTGACCGACGGTTCACCCCTCCACTTT. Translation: CASSQLTDGSPLHF. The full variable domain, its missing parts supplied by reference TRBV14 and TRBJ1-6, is EAGVTQFPSHSVIEKGQTVTLRCDPISGHDNLYWYRRVMGKEIKFLLHFVKESKQDESGMPNNRFLAERTGGTYSTLKVQPAELEDSGVYFCASSQLTDGSPLHFGNGTRLTVT.

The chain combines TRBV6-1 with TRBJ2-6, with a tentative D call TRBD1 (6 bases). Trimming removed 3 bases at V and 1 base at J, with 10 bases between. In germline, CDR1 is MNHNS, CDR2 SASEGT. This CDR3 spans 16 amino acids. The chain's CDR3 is CASSEHRASGANVLTF. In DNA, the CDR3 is TGTGCCAGCAGTGAGCACAGGGCGTCTGGGGCCAACGTCCTGACTTTC.

The chain's CDR3 is CASSYGGASNQPQHF. DNA of the CDR3: TGTGCCAGCAGTTACGGGGGGGCGAGCAATCAGCCCCAGCATTTT. The chain employs TRBV6-5 and TRBJ1-5; TRBD1 is a possible D gene (6 bases). CDR3 size: 15 residues. Between the trimmed V and J ends, which lost 2 bases and 1 base, there was a span of 9 bases. Germline V lookup: CDR1 MNHEY, CDR2 SVGAGI.

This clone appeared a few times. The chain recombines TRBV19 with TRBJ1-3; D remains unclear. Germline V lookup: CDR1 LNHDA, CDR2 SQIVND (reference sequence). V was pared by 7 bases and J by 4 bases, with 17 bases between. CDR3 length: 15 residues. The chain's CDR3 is CASTPSRVSGNTIYF. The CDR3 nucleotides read TGTGCCAGTACCCCATCAAGGGTATCCGGAAACACCATATATTTT.

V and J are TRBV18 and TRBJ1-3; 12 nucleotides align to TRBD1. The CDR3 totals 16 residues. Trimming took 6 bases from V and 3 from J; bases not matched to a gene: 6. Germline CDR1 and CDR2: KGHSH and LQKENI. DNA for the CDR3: TGTGCCAGCTCGGGACAGGGGGCAAGTCTTGGAAACACCATATATTTT. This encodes CASSGQGASLGNTIYF. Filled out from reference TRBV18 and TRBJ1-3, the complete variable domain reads NAGVMQNPRHLVRRRGQEARLRCSPMKGHSHVYWYRQLPEEGLKFMVYLQKENIIDESGMPKERFSAEFPKEGPSILRIQQVVRGDSAAYFCASSGQGASLGNTIYFGEGSWLTVV.

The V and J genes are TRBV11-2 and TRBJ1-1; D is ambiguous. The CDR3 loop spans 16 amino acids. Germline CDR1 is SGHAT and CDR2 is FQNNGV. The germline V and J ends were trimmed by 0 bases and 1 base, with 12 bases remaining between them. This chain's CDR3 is CASSLDGREPNTEAFF. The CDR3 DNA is TGTGCCAGCAGCTTAGATGGACGGGAACCGAACACTGAAGCTTTCTTT.

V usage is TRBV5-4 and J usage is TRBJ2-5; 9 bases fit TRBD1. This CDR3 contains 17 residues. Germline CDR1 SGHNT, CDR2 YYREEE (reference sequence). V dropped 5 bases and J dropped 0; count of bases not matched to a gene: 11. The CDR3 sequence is CASRTRTGTGYQETQYF. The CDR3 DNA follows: TGTGCCAGCAGGACGAGGACCGGGACAGGGTACCAAGAGACCCAGTACTTC.

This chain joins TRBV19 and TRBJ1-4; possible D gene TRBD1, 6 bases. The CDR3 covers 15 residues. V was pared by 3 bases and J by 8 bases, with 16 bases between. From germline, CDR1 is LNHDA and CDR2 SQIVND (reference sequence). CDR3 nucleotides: TGTGCCAGTAGTATCCTTTCGGGGGGCAGGGAAAAACTGTTTTTT. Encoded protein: CASSILSGGREKLFF. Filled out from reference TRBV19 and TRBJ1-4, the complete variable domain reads DGGITQSPKYLFRKEGQNVTLSCEQNLNHDAMYWYRQDPGQGLRLIYYSQIVNDFQKGDIAEGYSVSREKKESFPLTVTSAQKNPTAFYLCASSILSGGREKLFFGSGTQLSVL.

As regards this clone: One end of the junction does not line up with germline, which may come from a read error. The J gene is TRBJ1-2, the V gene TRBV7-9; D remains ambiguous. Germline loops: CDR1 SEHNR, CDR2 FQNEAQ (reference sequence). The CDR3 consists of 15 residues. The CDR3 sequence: CASSLEMRGSYGYTF. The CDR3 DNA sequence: TGTGCTAGCAGCTTAGAAATGCGGGGATCGTATGGCTACACCTTC.

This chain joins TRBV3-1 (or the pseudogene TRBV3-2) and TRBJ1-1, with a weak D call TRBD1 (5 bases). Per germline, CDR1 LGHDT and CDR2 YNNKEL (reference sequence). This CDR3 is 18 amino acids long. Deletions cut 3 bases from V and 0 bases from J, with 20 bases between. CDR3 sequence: CASSQGFDSGPVNTEAFF. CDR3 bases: TGTGCCAGCAGCCAGGGCTTTGACTCGGGACCGGTGAACACTGAAGCTTTCTTT.